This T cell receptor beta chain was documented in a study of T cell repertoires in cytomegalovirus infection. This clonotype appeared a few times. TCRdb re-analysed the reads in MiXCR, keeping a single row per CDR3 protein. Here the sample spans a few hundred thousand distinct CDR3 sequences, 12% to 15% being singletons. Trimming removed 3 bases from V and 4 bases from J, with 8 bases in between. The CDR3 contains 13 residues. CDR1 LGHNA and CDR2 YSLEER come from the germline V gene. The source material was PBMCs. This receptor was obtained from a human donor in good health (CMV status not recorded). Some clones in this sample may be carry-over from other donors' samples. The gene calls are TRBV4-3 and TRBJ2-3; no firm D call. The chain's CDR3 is CASSHELPDTQYF. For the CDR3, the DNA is TGCGCCAGCAGCCATGAACTCCCAGATACGCAGTATTTT.